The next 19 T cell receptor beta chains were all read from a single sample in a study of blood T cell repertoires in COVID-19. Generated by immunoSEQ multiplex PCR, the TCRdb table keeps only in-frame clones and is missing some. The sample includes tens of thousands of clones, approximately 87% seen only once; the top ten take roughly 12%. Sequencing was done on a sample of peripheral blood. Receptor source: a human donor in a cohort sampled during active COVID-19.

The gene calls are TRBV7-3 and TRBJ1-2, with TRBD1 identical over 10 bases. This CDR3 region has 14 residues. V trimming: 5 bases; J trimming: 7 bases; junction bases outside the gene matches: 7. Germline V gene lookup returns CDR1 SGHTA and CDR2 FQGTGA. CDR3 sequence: CASSNGTGVRGYTF. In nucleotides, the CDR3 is TGTGCCAGCAGCAACGGGACAGGGGTTCGTGGCTACACCTTC.

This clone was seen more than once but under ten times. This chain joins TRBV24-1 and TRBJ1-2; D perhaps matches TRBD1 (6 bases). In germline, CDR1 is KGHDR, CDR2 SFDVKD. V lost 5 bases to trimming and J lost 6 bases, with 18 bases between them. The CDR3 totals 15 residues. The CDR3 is CATSGARDTRDGYTF. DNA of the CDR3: TGTGCCACCAGTGGTGCCCGGGACACGCGAGATGGCTACACCTTC.

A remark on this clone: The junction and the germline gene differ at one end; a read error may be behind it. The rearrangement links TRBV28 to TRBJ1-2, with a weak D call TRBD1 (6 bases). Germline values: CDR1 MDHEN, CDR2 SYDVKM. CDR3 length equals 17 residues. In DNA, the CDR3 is TGTGCCCGCAGCTACGGGGGGGGGCGAGTAGGTAGCTATGGCTACACCTTC. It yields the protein CARSYGGGRVGSYGYTF.

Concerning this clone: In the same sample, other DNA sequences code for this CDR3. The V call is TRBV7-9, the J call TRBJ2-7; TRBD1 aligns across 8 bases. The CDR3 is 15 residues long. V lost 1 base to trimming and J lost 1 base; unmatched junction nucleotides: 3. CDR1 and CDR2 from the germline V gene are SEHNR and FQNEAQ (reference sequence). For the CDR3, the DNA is TGTGCCAGCAGCTTAGGGACAGGGAGTTCCTACGAGCAGTACTTC. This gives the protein CASSLGTGSSYEQYF.

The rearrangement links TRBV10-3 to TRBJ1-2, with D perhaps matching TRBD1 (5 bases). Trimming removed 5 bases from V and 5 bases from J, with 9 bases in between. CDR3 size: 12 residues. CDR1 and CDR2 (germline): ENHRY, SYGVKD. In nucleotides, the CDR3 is TGTGCCATCAGTCAGGGCAGGTATGGCTACACCTTC. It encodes CAISQGRYGYTF.

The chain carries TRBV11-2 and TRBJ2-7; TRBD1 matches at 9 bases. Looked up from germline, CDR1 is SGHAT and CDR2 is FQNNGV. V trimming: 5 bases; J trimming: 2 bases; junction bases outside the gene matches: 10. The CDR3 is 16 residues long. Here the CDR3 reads CASSLLPDRGAYEQYF. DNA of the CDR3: TGTGCCAGCAGCCTACTGCCGGACAGGGGTGCCTACGAGCAGTACTTC.

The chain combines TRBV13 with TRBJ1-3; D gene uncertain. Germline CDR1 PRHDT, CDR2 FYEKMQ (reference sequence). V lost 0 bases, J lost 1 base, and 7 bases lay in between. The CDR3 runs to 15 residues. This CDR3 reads CASSLGGRSGNTIYF. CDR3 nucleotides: TGTGCCAGCAGCTTAGGGGGCCGGTCTGGAAACACCATATATTTT.

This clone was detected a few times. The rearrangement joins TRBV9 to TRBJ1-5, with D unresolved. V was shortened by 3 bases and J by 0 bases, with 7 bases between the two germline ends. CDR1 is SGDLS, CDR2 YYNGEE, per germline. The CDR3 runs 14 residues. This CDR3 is CASSATDSNQPQHF. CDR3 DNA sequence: TGTGCCAGCAGCGCCACAGATAGCAATCAGCCCCAGCATTTT. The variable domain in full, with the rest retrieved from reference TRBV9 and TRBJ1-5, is DSGVTQTPKHLITATGQRVTLRCSPRSGDLSVYWYQQSLDQGLQFLIQYYNGEERAKGNILERFSAQQFPDLHSELNLSSLELGDSALYFCASSATDSNQPQHFGDGTRLSIL.

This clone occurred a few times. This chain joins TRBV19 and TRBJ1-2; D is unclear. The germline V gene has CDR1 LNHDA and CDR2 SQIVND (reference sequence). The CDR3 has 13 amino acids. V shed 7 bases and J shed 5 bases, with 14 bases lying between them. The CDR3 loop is CASTVGEEYGYTF. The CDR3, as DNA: TGTGCCAGTACGGTCGGGGAGGAGTATGGCTACACCTTC. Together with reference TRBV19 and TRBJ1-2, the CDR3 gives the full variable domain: DGGITQSPKYLFRKEGQNVTLSCEQNLNHDAMYWYRQDPGQGLRLIYYSQIVNDFQKGDIAEGYSVSREKKESFPLTVTSAQKNPTAFYLCASTVGEEYGYTFGSGTRLTVV.

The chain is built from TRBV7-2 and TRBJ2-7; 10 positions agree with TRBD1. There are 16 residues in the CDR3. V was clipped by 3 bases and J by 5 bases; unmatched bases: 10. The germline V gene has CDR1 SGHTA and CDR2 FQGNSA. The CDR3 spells CASSFAWGQGSNEQYF. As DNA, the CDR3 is TGTGCCAGCAGCTTCGCGTGGGGACAGGGGTCGAACGAGCAGTACTTC.

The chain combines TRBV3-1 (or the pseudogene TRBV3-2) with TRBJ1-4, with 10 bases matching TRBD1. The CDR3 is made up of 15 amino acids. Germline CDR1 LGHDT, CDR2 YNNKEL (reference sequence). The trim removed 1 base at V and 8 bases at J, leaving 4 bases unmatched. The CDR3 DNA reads TGTGCCAGCAGCCAAGCTAGGACAGGGGGGGAAAAACTGTTTTTT. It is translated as CASSQARTGGEKLFF.

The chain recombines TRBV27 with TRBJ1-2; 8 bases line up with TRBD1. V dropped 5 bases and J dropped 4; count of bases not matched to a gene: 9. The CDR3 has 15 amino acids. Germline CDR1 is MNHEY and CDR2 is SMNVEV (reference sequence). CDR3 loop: CASSLYRGEGYGYTF. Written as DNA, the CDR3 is TGTGCCAGCAGTCTTTACAGGGGGGAGGGCTATGGCTACACCTTC.

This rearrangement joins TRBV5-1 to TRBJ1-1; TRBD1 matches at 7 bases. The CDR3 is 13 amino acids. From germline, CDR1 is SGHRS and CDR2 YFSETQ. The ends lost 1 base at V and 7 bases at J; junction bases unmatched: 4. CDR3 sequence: CASSLPRDSEAFF. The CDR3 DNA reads TGCGCCAGCAGCTTGCCCAGGGACAGTGAAGCTTTCTTT. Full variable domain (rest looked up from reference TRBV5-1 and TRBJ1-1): KAGVTQTPRYLIKTRGQQVTLSCSPISGHRSVSWYQQTPGQGLQFLFEYFSETQRNKGNFPGRFSGRQFSNSRSEMNVSTLELGDSALYLCASSLPRDSEAFFGQGTRLTVV.

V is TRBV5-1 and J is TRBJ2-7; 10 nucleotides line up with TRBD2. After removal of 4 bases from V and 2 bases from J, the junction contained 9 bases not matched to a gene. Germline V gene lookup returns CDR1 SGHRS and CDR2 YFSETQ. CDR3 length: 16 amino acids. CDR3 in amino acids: CASSIDSGGLPYEQYF. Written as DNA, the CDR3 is TGCGCCAGCAGCATAGATAGCGGGGGGCTACCCTACGAGCAGTACTTC.

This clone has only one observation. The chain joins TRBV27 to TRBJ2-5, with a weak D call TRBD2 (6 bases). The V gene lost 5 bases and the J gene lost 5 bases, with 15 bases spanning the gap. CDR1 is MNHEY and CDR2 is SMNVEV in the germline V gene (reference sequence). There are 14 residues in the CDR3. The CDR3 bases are TGTGCCAGCAGTCCGAGATTGGGGGGTGAGACCCAGTACTTC. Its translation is CASSPRLGGETQYF.

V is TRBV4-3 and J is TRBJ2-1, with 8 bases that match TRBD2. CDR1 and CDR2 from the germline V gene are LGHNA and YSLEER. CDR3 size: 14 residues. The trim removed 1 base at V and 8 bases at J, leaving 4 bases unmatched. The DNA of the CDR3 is TGCGCCAGCAGCCAAGCCCGGGGGGGCTATGAGCAGTTCTTC. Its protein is CASSQARGGYEQFF.

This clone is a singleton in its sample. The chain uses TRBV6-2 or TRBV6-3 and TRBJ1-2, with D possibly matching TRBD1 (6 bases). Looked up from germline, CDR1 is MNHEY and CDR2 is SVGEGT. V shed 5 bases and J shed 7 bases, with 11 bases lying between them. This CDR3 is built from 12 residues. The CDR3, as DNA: TGTGCCAGCAGTGGACAGCGCGCTGGCTACACCTTC. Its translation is CASSGQRAGYTF.

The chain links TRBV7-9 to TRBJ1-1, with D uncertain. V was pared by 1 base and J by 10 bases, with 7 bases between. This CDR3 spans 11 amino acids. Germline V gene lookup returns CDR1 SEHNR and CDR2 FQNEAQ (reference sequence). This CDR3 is CASSLDSSAFF. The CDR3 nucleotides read TGTGCCAGCAGCTTAGACAGCTCAGCTTTCTTT.

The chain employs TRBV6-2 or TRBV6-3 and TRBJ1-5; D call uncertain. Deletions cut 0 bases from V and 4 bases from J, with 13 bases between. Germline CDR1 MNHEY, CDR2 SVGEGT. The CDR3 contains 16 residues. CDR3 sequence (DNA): TGTGCCAGCAGTTACTCCAGCGGCAGGAATAATCAGCCCCAGCATTTT. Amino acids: CASSYSSGRNNQPQHF.